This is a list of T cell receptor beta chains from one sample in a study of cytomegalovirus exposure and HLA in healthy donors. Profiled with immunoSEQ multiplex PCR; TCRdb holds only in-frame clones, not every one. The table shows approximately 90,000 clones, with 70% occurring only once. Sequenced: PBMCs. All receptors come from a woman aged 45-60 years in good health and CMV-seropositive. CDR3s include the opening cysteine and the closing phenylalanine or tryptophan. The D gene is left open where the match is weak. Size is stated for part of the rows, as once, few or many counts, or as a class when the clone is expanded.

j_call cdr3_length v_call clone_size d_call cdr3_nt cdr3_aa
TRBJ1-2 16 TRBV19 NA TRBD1 TGTGCCAGTAGACATTTGGACAGGGAGAATTCCTATGGCTACACCTTC CASRHLDRENSYGYTF
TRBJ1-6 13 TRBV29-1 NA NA TGCAGCGTTGCGGTGGAGCGGAATTCACCCCTCCACTTT CSVAVERNSPLHF
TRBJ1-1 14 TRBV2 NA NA TGTGCCAGCAGCAAGGGGTTGATGAACACTGAAGCTTTCTTT CASSKGLMNTEAFF
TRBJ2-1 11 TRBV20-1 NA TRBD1 TGCAGTGCAACAGGGGACAATGAGCAGTTCTTC CSATGDNEQFF
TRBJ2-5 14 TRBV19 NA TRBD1 TGTGCCAGTATGGACAGGGGTTCGCAAGAGACCCAGTACTTC CASMDRGSQETQYF
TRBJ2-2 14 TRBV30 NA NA TGTGCCTGGAGCCCCAGGGGAGTTTCCGGGGAGCTGTTTTTT CAWSPRGVSGELFF
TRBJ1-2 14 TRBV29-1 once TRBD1 TGCAGCGCCAACCCGACAGGGGCCAGAGGAGGCTACACCTTC CSANPTGARGGYTF
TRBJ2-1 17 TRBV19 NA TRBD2 TGTGCCAGTAGTATAAGGACTAGCGGGAGATCCTACAATGAGCAGTTCTTC CASSIRTSGRSYNEQFF
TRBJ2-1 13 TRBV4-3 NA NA TGCGCCAGCAGCCCGGGACTCTACAATGAGCGGTTCTTC CASSPGLYNERFF
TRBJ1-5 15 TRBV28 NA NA TGTGCCAGCAGTTTCTCGACAGCTAGCAATCAGCCCCAGCATTTT CASSFSTASNQPQHF
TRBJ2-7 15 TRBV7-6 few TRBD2 TGTGCCAGTCACACGGCTGGCGGGAGTGGGTACGAGCAGTACTTC CASHTAGGSGYEQYF
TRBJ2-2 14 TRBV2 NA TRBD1 TGTGCCAGCAGTATCCTGACAGGGGAAGAGGAGCTGTTTTTT CASSILTGEEELFF
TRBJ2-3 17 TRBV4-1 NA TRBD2 TGCGCCAGCAGCCAAGTTGGGCAAGGGAGGGCCACAGATACGCAGTATTTT CASSQVGQGRATDTQYF
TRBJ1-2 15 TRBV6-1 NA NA TGTGCCAGCAGTCGAATGGGACAAAGTTTTTATGGCTACACCTTC CASSRMGQSFYGYTF
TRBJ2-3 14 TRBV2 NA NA TGTGCCAGCACTTGGACAGCGAGCACAGATACGCAGTATTTT CASTWTASTDTQYF
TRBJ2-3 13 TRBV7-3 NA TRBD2 TGTGCCAGCATAGCGGGAGGCACAGATACGCAGTATTTT CASIAGGTDTQYF
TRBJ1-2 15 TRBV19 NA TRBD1 TGTGCCAGTCGGGACAGGGGGTTCGTAAACTATGGCTACACCTTC CASRDRGFVNYGYTF
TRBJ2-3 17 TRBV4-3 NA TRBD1 TGCGCCAGCAGCCAAGCATCCTGGACAGGGGGGTTTTATACGCAGTATTTT CASSQASWTGGFYTQYF
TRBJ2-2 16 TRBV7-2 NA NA TGTGCCAGCAGCCCCGGCGGCAGGGCGAACACCGGGGAGCTGTTTTTT CASSPGGRANTGELFF
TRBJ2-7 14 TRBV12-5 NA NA TGTGCTAGTGGTTTGGGGTGGGCCTTAGACGAGCAGTACTTC CASGLGWALDEQYF
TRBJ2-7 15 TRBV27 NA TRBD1 TGTGCCAGCAATAAACAGGGGGGTGTATCCTACGAGCAGTACTTC CASNKQGGVSYEQYF
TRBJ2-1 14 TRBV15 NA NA TGTGCCACCAGGCCCACAGGTTCCTACAATGAGCAGTTCTTC CATRPTGSYNEQFF
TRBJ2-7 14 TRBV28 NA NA TGTGCCAGCAGTTTACGACAGGGACTCTACGAGCAGTACTTC CASSLRQGLYEQYF
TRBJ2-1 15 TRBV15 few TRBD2 TGTGCCACCAGCAGGGGGAGGGGAACCTACAATGAGCAGTTCTTC CATSRGRGTYNEQFF
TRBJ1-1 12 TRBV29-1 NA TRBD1 TGCAGCGTCGGACAGGTGGGGACTGAAGCTTTCTTT CSVGQVGTEAFF
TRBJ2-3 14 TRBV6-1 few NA TGTGCCAGCAGTGAAGGACTGACCCCAGATACGCAGTATTTT CASSEGLTPDTQYF
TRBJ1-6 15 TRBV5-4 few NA TGTGCCAGCAGCTTAAGGGGGTCCTATAATTCACCCCTCCACTTT CASSLRGSYNSPLHF
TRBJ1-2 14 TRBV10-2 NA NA TGCGCCAGCAGTGAGTCGAGAGGGTCCGGAGGCTACACCTTC CASSESRGSGGYTF
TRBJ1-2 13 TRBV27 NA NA TGTGCCAGCAGCACCGGGGGGGGCTATGGCTACACCTTC CASSTGGGYGYTF
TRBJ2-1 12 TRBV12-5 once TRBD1 TGTGCTAGTGGTGGCAGGGGGAATGAGCAGTTCTTC CASGGRGNEQFF